The 20 T cell receptor beta chains presented below share a single source sample, sequenced in a study of blood T cell repertoires in COVID-19 (dated by TCRdb to 2019 to 2021). Library preparation employed the immunoSEQ multiplex PCR assay. The clones in this table, taken by TCRdb from immuneACCESS, are in-frame only. Not every clone is retained; where verified, under half of the shortfall comes from an unresolved V gene, and the cause of the rest is unknown. The sample table holds some 180,000 clones, of which approximately 84% were seen once. The ten largest clones take up approximately 7.3% of the sample. The sequencing input was peripheral blood. These receptors were obtained from a human donor in a cohort sampled during active COVID-19.

The CDR3, as DNA: TGTGCCAGCAGCCAAGAACAGGGGCCGTACAATGAGCAGTTCTTC. Translated: CASSQEQGPYNEQFF. This chain connects TRBV3-1 (or the pseudogene TRBV3-2) to TRBJ2-1; 7 bases map to TRBD1. V lost 0 bases, J lost 4 bases, and 3 bases stayed unmatched. The germline V gene encodes CDR1 LGHDT and CDR2 YNNKEL (reference sequence). The CDR3 has 15 residues.

This clone appeared a single time. The chain recombines TRBV11-2 with TRBJ2-5; D is unclear. V was pared by 1 base and J by 5 bases, with 5 bases between. There are 12 residues in the CDR3. The V gene's germline CDR1 is SGHAT and CDR2 FQNNGV. The CDR3 coding sequence is TGTGCCAGCAGCTTAGGTCGGGAGACCCAGTACTTC. Encoded protein: CASSLGRETQYF.

This clone was seen a few times. J is TRBJ1-5 and V is TRBV13; D not resolved. The CDR3 runs to 13 residues. In germline, CDR1 is PRHDT, CDR2 FYEKMQ (reference sequence). V lost 0 bases to trimming and J lost 6 bases, with 6 bases between them. CDR3 region: CASSLGGSQPQHF. The DNA of the CDR3 is TGTGCCAGCAGCTTAGGGGGGAGTCAGCCCCAGCATTTT.

CDR3 in amino acids: CASSPLGPYEQYF. The CDR3 nucleotides read TGTGCCAGCAGCCCCCTGGGGCCATACGAGCAGTACTTC. V gene TRBV12-3 or TRBV12-4 combines with J gene TRBJ2-7, with a weak D call TRBD1 (5 bases). The germline V and J ends were trimmed by 6 bases and 4 bases, with 13 bases remaining between them. This CDR3 has 13 amino acids.

The V and J genes are TRBV30 and TRBJ1-2, with D perhaps TRBD1 (6 bases). The V end was cut by 8 bases, the J end by 8 bases, with 18 bases between. The CDR3 sequence is 12 residues long. Per the germline V gene, CDR1 is GTSNPN and CDR2 is SVGIG (reference sequence). CDR3 DNA sequence: TGTGCCGGTTCCTTAGGGGGAACAGGCTACACCTTC. Its translation is CAGSLGGTGYTF.

The rearrangement joins TRBV10-3 to TRBJ2-3, with D possibly TRBD2 on 7 matching bases. V gave up 3 bases and J gave up 4 bases, with 14 bases separating them. The length of the CDR3 is 15 residues. The germline V gene encodes CDR1 ENHRY and CDR2 SYGVKD. The chain's CDR3 is CAISDRGGASDTQYF. CDR3 nucleotide sequence: TGTGCCATCAGTGATCGAGGGGGGGCATCAGATACGCAGTATTTT.

The V and J genes are TRBV19 and TRBJ1-5, with no clear D. This CDR3 has 13 amino acids. The V end lost 3 bases, the J end lost 9 bases, and 12 bases lay between the germline ends. The V gene's germline CDR1 is LNHDA and CDR2 SQIVND (reference sequence). CDR3 coding DNA: TGTGCCAGTAGTATGACGGACCGGGGGCCCCAGCATTTT. Translation: CASSMTDRGPQHF.

The chain is built from TRBV5-1 and TRBJ2-1, with D hard to call. Germline V lookup: CDR1 SGHRS, CDR2 YFSETQ. CDR3 length equals 13 residues. The V and J ends lost 4 bases and 3 bases respectively, with 8 bases between them. The CDR3 DNA reads TGCGCCAGCAGCCCCCCCGGCTACAATGAGCAGTTCTTC. This gives the protein CASSPPGYNEQFF.

The chain couples TRBV19 to TRBJ1-4; D perhaps matches TRBD1 (5 bases). Germline CDR1 reads LNHDA; CDR2 reads SQIVND (reference sequence). This CDR3 contains 15 residues. V gave up 7 bases and J gave up 6 bases, with 18 bases separating them. Here the CDR3 reads CASKGSGLGHEKLFF. The CDR3 DNA reads TGTGCCAGTAAGGGGTCCGGGCTGGGGCATGAAAAACTGTTTTTT.

The chain carries TRBV9 and TRBJ2-5, with 7 nucleotides matching TRBD1. V gave up 3 bases and J gave up 3 bases; unmatched junction bases: 5. Germline V gene data show CDR1 as SGDLS and CDR2 as YYNGEE. The CDR3 has 14 amino acids. The CDR3 DNA reads TGTGCCAGCAGCGCATGGGACAGAGAAGAGACCCAGTACTTC. Translating it yields CASSAWDREETQYF.

The rearrangement uses TRBV19 and TRBJ1-1, with unresolved D. The CDR3 has 13 residues. CDR1 is LNHDA, CDR2 SQIVND, per germline (reference sequence). V dropped 5 bases and J dropped 1 base, with 8 bases sitting between them. The DNA for the CDR3 is TGTGCCAGTAGTCAGTTGAAGAACACTGAAGCTTTCTTT. Its protein product is CASSQLKNTEAFF. Supplemented by reference TRBV19 and TRBJ1-1, the full variable domain reads DGGITQSPKYLFRKEGQNVTLSCEQNLNHDAMYWYRQDPGQGLRLIYYSQIVNDFQKGDIAEGYSVSREKKESFPLTVTSAQKNPTAFYLCASSQLKNTEAFFGQGTRLTVV.

The rearrangement links TRBV29-1 to TRBJ1-1; D ambiguous. V was trimmed by 4 bases and J by 1 base, leaving 13 bases between them. This CDR3 is 14 amino acids long. Germline V CDR1 and CDR2: SQVTM, ANQGSEA. The CDR3 DNA sequence: TGCAGCGTTGGAGAGTCGGGATGGAACACTGAAGCTTTCTTT. Translating it yields CSVGESGWNTEAFF.

The chain has TRBV27 and TRBJ1-5; D is uncertain. From germline, CDR1 is MNHEY and CDR2 SMNVEV (reference sequence). V gave up 6 bases and J gave up 4 bases, with 10 bases separating them. This CDR3 has 13 residues. Here the CDR3 reads CASRREPNQPQHF. Here the CDR3 DNA reads TGTGCCAGCAGGCGGGAACCAAATCAGCCCCAGCATTTT.

The chain links TRBV25-1 to TRBJ2-7, with TRBD1 as a possible D gene (5 bases). The CDR3 covers 13 residues. Germline CDR1 is MGHDK and CDR2 is SYGVNS. Trimming pared 3 bases from V and 5 bases from J, leaving 11 bases between. The CDR3 protein is CASSEAYRNEQYF. CDR3 DNA: TGTGCCAGCAGTGAGGCCTACAGGAACGAGCAGTACTTC.

The rearrangement uses TRBV6-1 and TRBJ1-2, with TRBD1 matching over 8 bases. After removal of 1 base from V and 8 bases from J, the junction contained 6 bases not matched to a gene. From germline, CDR1 is MNHNS and CDR2 SASEGT. The CDR3 runs 14 residues. The CDR3 DNA reads TGTGCCAGCAGTGAAGTTGGCAGGGGGCAAGGCTACACCTTC. This encodes CASSEVGRGQGYTF.

This chain links TRBV5-1 with TRBJ2-7; perhaps TRBD2 as D (5 bases). The CDR3 has 14 amino acids. The germline CDR1 and CDR2 sequences are SGHRS and YFSETQ. Between the trimmed V and J ends, which lost 0 bases and 2 bases, there was a span of 9 bases. CDR3 sequence reads: CASSLVGRTYEQYF. Here the CDR3 DNA reads TGCGCCAGCAGCTTGGTGGGGAGAACCTACGAGCAGTACTTC.

This clone was detected a few times. This sequence joins TRBV6-5 and TRBJ1-2; 9 positions match TRBD1. This CDR3 contains 15 residues. The ends lost 7 bases at V and 4 bases at J; junction bases unmatched: 10. Germline assignment: CDR1 MNHEY and CDR2 SVGAGI. CDR3: CASTPQGALFYGYTF. The CDR3 region has the DNA TGTGCCAGCACCCCACAGGGGGCCCTTTTCTATGGCTACACCTTC.

V usage is TRBV21-1 and J usage is TRBJ2-1; the table gives TRBD2 as D, unverified against the DNA. TRBV21-1 is listed as a pseudogene. The CDR3 is 11 residues long. This CDR3 reads CAGTKLDEQFF. As DNA, the CDR3 is TGTGCCGGAACTAAGTTGGATGAGCAGTTCTTC.

The chain is built from TRBV7-9 and TRBJ1-1; D is undetermined. Trimming stripped 1 base from V and 0 bases from J, with 12 bases between. The CDR3 is made up of 16 amino acids. Germline CDR1 reads SEHNR; CDR2 reads FQNEAQ (reference sequence). In DNA, the CDR3 is TGTGCCAGCAGCTTAGTAGCTCCAAACATGAACACTGAAGCTTTCTTT. Translation: CASSLVAPNMNTEAFF.

The chain links TRBV10-3 to TRBJ1-2; D might be TRBD1 (5 bases). The CDR3 sequence is 18 residues long. Trimming cost V 6 bases and J 3 bases, with 26 bases left between them. In germline, CDR1 is ENHRY, CDR2 SYGVKD. CDR3 in DNA: TGTGCCATCAGAGCCTCGGGGCGGGGGACCCAGGAGGACTATGGCTACACCTTC. Translated, it gives CAIRASGRGTQEDYGYTF.